This T cell receptor (beta chain) stems from a study of PD-L1 blockade in urothelial cancer. As for the study in general: Twenty-five of the 29 patients were men with bladder-origin urothelial cancer. Previous chemotherapy exposure amounted to 0 to 3 regimens for patients. Blood samples had a median of approximately 150,000 T cells.

CDR1 SGHNT and CDR2 YYREEE come from the germline V gene (reference sequence). V lost 0 bases, J lost 7 bases, and 5 bases stayed unmatched. The CDR3 is 14 amino acids. Into every PCR, synthetic TCR analog templates were spiked. The data were produced by immunoSEQ multiplex PCR, yet TCRdb's version contains in-frame clones alone and is incomplete. The repertoire holds approximately 58,000 clones, approximately 80% seen once, with approximately 4.7% in the top ten. Sequenced here: PBMCs, sampled around atezolizumab (anti-PD-L1) treatment. The receptor comes from a man in his sixties or seventies with urothelial cancer. The chain has TRBV5-4 and TRBJ1-2; 8 positions match TRBD1. The CDR3: CASSLVDRGSGYTF. Written as DNA, the CDR3 is TGTGCCAGCAGCTTGGTAGACAGGGGAAGTGGCTACACCTTC.